The next 30 T cell receptor beta chains were all read from a single sample in a study of T-cell reconstitution after alpha-beta-depleted transplantation in children. Library preparation (for TCRbeta) was performed with unique molecular identifiers. TCRdb called the PCR reads again in MiXCR, with one record for every CDR3 protein. The repertoire holds approximately 420,000 distinct CDR3 sequences, with about a tenth as singletons. This sample comprised PBMCs from the stem cell graft donor, obtained from the stem cell graft. The receptors here all came from a human donor who donated a stem cell graft to a child with acute myeloid leukemia.

This clonotype showed up just a few times. V is TRBV12-3 or TRBV12-4 and J is TRBJ2-6; D is perhaps TRBD2 (6 bases). The CDR3 runs to 15 residues. The V and J ends lost 3 bases and 3 bases respectively, with 9 bases between them. The CDR3 nucleotides are TGTGCCAGCAGTTTGGCGGGGCGTGGGGCCAACGTCCTGACTTTC. It codes for CASSLAGRGANVLTF.

This clonotype was counted ten times or more. An end of the junction differs from the germline gene, which may be a read error. This chain joins TRBV5-1 and TRBJ2-3; D not certain. The CDR3 runs to 13 residues. From germline, CDR1 is SGHRS and CDR2 YFSETQ. The CDR3 DNA reads as TGTGCCAGCAGTTTAGGTGACACAGATACGCAGTATTTT. Translating gives CASSLGDTDTQYF.

This chain links TRBV5-1 with TRBJ2-7, with TRBD1 matching 10 bases. Germline V CDR1 and CDR2: SGHRS, YFSETQ. This CDR3 has 17 residues. The V segment lost 0 bases and the J segment 6 bases; nucleotides outside the gene matches: 12. The CDR3 sequence is CASSLGPWDRGFGEQYV. CDR3 bases: TGCGCCAGCAGCTTGGGGCCCTGGGACAGGGGTTTTGGCGAGCAGTACGTC.

CDR3 loop: CASSSPGRMRGGELFF. The CDR3 DNA sequence: TGTGCCAGCAGCTCCCCGGGGCGGATGCGTGGCGGGGAGCTGTTTTTT. V usage is TRBV7-6 and J usage is TRBJ2-2; either TRBD1 or TRBD2 may fit D (5 bases each). Germline CDR1 is SGHVS and CDR2 is FNYEAQ. With 4 bases removed from V and 7 bases from J, the gap between germline ends came to 19 bases. The CDR3 spans 16 residues.

The V and J genes are TRBV6-5 and TRBJ1-1; D might be TRBD1 (5 bases). CDR1 is MNHEY, CDR2 SVGAGI, per germline. Trimming stripped 6 bases from V and 8 bases from J, with 10 bases between. This CDR3 is 11 amino acids long. As DNA, the CDR3 is TGTGCCAGCAGCGGGGGTCCCGAAGCTTTCTTT. This encodes CASSGGPEAFF.

This chain joins TRBV19 and TRBJ1-2; 9 bases match TRBD1. The CDR3 length is 15 residues. The germline V gene encodes CDR1 LNHDA and CDR2 SQIVND (reference sequence). The V segment lost 3 bases and the J segment 2 bases; nucleotides outside the gene matches: 4. Here the CDR3 reads CASSILGQGNYGYTF. DNA of the CDR3: TGTGCCAGTAGTATCCTGGGACAGGGCAACTATGGCTACACCTTC.

This clonotype was recorded at least ten times. This sequence joins TRBV6-2 or TRBV6-3 and TRBJ1-1; D call uncertain. Deletions cut 6 bases from V and 0 bases from J, with 14 bases between. This CDR3 is 15 amino acids long. CDR1 MNHEY and CDR2 SVGEGT come from the germline V gene. CDR3 protein: CASSPGLMMNTEAFF. Written as DNA, the CDR3 is TGTGCCAGCAGCCCCGGGCTGATGATGAACACTGAAGCTTTCTTT.

The chain employs TRBV4-3 and TRBJ2-3; the D gene is possibly TRBD1 (6 bases). The germline V gene has CDR1 LGHNA and CDR2 YSLEER. V was shortened by 2 bases and J by 4 bases, with 13 bases between the two germline ends. The CDR3 contains 15 residues. The CDR3 region has the DNA TGCGCCAGCAGCCAAAACAGGGCGTCCTCAGATACGCAGTATTTT. Protein product: CASSQNRASSDTQYF.

This clonotype was seen more than once but under ten times. This rearrangement joins TRBV7-9 to TRBJ1-1; D gene unclear. With 6 bases removed from V and 9 bases from J, the gap between germline ends came to 14 bases. Germline values: CDR1 SEHNR, CDR2 FQNEAQ (reference sequence). The CDR3 length is 12 residues. In nucleotides, the CDR3 is TGTGCCAGCAGAATGTGGGCAGGCAAAGCTTTCTTT. Amino acid sequence: CASRMWAGKAFF. The whole variable domain, filled in from reference TRBV7-9 and TRBJ1-1, reads DTGVSQNPRHKITKRGQNVTFRCDPISEHNRLYWYRQTLGQGPEFLTYFQNEAQLEKSRLLSDRFSAERPKGSFSTLEIQRTEQGDSAMYLCASRMWAGKAFFGQGTRLTVV.

This clonotype was detected a few times. The CDR3 DNA is TGCGCCAGCAGCAGCTGGGGGGGGACGTATGGCTACACCTTC. Its protein is CASSSWGGTYGYTF. The chain combines TRBV4-1 with TRBJ1-2; D perhaps matches TRBD1 (5 bases). The CDR3 has 14 amino acids. Germline V gives CDR1 MGHRA, CDR2 YSYEKL. The germline V and J ends were trimmed by 5 bases and 5 bases, with 15 bases remaining between them.

This clonotype has ten or more counts. The chain combines TRBV7-2 with TRBJ2-1; unclear D gene. The ends were cut back, 2 bases at V and 5 bases at J, with 10 bases in the middle. Germline lookup yields CDR1 SGHTA and CDR2 FQGNSA. This CDR3 spans 14 amino acids. The CDR3 loop reads CASSLLGPHNEQFF. The CDR3 DNA reads TGTGCCAGCAGCTTATTGGGTCCTCACAATGAGCAGTTCTTC. The full variable domain, with the rest looked up from reference TRBV7-2 and TRBJ2-1, is GAGVSQSPSNKVTEKGKDVELRCDPISGHTALYWYRQSLGQGLEFLIYFQGNSAPDKSGLPSDRFSAERTGGSVSTLTIQRTQQEDSAVYLCASSLLGPHNEQFFGPGTRLTVL.

The genes are TRBV27 and TRBJ1-2, with TRBD1 matching over 9 bases. The CDR3 has 15 amino acids. The V and J ends lost 5 bases and 7 bases, in that order; junction bases with no gene match: 11. Germline lookup yields CDR1 MNHEY and CDR2 SMNVEV (reference sequence). The CDR3 reads CASSPPPGQGSGYTF. The CDR3 bases are TGTGCCAGCAGTCCACCCCCGGGACAGGGTTCTGGCTACACCTTC.

Only a few counts were recorded for this clonotype. As DNA, the CDR3 is TGTGCCAGCAGTTTAGGTGCCGGACTAGCGGAAGAGCAGTTCTTC. This encodes CASSLGAGLAEEQFF. V gene TRBV12-3 or TRBV12-4 combines with J gene TRBJ2-1, with TRBD2 matching over 10 bases. Trimming removed 1 base from V and 10 bases from J; junction bases left unmatched: 7. The CDR3 is made up of 15 amino acids.

The chain uses TRBV20-1 and TRBJ2-3; possible D gene TRBD2, 6 bases. Looked up from germline, CDR1 is DFQATT and CDR2 is SNEGSKA (reference sequence). Trimming shortened V by 5 bases and J by 3 bases, and 18 bases separated the two germline ends. The CDR3 has 15 residues. In DNA form, the CDR3 reads TGCAGTGCTCGGAGAGGACCGGGACTTACAGATACGCAGTATTTT. The encoded protein is CSARRGPGLTDTQYF.

This clonotype was seen repeatedly, ten times or more. J is TRBJ2-3 and V is TRBV10-3, with TRBD1 matching over 7 bases. The CDR3 has 14 amino acids. V lost 2 bases to trimming and J lost 3 bases; unmatched junction nucleotides: 2. From germline, CDR1 is ENHRY and CDR2 SYGVKD. The CDR3 DNA follows: TGTGCCATCAGTGAGGGGGACAGAACAGATACGCAGTATTTT. Amino acids: CAISEGDRTDTQYF.

This clonotype occurred a few times. The CDR3 reads CAISETIGGGETQYF. The CDR3 DNA is TGTGCCATCAGTGAAACCATTGGGGGAGGGGAGACCCAGTACTTC. The chain has TRBV10-3 and TRBJ2-5; 7 nucleotides line up with TRBD2. The V and J ends lost 3 bases and 5 bases, in that order; junction bases with no gene match: 9. This CDR3 comprises 15 residues. CDR1 and CDR2 from the germline V gene are ENHRY and SYGVKD.

The chain joins TRBV5-1 to TRBJ2-1; D gene uncertain. The CDR3 spans 14 residues. Trimming stripped 2 bases from V and 6 bases from J, with 12 bases between. Looked up from germline, CDR1 is SGHRS and CDR2 is YFSETQ. This CDR3 reads CASSLFPPGNEQFF. The DNA for the CDR3 is TGCGCCAGCAGCTTATTTCCCCCAGGCAATGAGCAGTTCTTC.

This clonotype was recorded at least ten times. The chain recombines TRBV5-1 with TRBJ2-5; 8 bases fit TRBD1. Germline V lookup: CDR1 SGHRS, CDR2 YFSETQ. The J segment lost 1 base and the V segment lost 4 bases, leaving 3 bases of the junction unmatched. The CDR3 spans 14 residues. CDR3 bases: TGCGCCAGCAGCACTGGGACAGGCCAAGAGACCCAGTACTTC. Translation gives CASSTGTGQETQYF.

This clonotype was observed a few times. The rearrangement uses TRBV6-5 and TRBJ1-2; possible D gene TRBD1, 6 bases. The length of the CDR3 is 12 residues. The germline V gene encodes CDR1 MNHEY and CDR2 SVGAGI. With 5 bases removed from V and 7 bases from J, the gap between germline ends came to 11 bases. CDR3 in DNA: TGTGCCAGCAGTCCCGGGACATCTGGCTACACCTTC. Protein product: CASSPGTSGYTF.

The chain has TRBV7-2 and TRBJ2-2, with 10 bases lining up with TRBD1. The CDR3 totals 15 residues. Germline CDR1 reads SGHTA; CDR2 reads FQGNSA. The junction had 7 bases not matched to a gene; V was cut back by 5 bases and J by 7 bases. CDR3 protein: CASSPGTGEGGELFF. As DNA, the CDR3 is TGTGCCAGCAGCCCAGGGACAGGGGAGGGCGGGGAGCTGTTTTTT.

The chain employs TRBV29-1 and TRBJ1-1; the D is unclear. V lost 3 bases and J lost 1, with 15 bases in between. CDR3 size: 15 residues. Germline loops: CDR1 SQVTM, CDR2 ANQGSEA. CDR3 loop: CSVDAPPGRNTEAFF. DNA of the CDR3: TGCAGCGTTGATGCCCCTCCCGGGAGGAACACTGAAGCTTTCTTT.

This clonotype turned up a few times. The chain is built from TRBV5-1 and TRBJ2-1; 7 nucleotides agree with TRBD1. This CDR3 contains 14 residues. CDR1 and CDR2 from the germline V gene are SGHRS and YFSETQ. After removal of 0 bases from V and 5 bases from J, the junction contained 2 bases not matched to a gene. The CDR3 loop is CASSLGQGHNEQFF. The CDR3 DNA follows: TGCGCCAGCAGCTTGGGACAGGGCCACAATGAGCAGTTCTTC.

This clonotype was detected many times. V and J are TRBV29-1 and TRBJ2-1, with D uncertain. Germline loops: CDR1 SQVTM, CDR2 ANQGSEA. CDR3 size: 11 residues. The V gene lost 5 bases and the J gene lost 6 bases, with 8 bases spanning the gap. The CDR3 sequence: CSVSRANEQFF. Written as DNA, the CDR3 is TGCAGCGTTTCTAGAGCCAATGAGCAGTTCTTC.

This clonotype was seen a few times. This chain joins TRBV12-3 or TRBV12-4 and TRBJ1-2; D is possibly TRBD1 (5 bases). With 2 bases removed from V and 7 bases from J, the gap between germline ends came to 23 bases. The CDR3 totals 17 residues. CDR3 sequence (DNA): TGTGCCAGCAGTTTACGGTCGTTGGGTCTGCGGGACTCTGGCTACACCTTC. Translation gives CASSLRSLGLRDSGYTF.

CDR3 nucleotide sequence: TGTGCCAGCAGCAACTCCTGGGGGGTGAATTCACCCCTCCACTTT. It is translated as CASSNSWGVNSPLHF. The gene calls are TRBV27 and TRBJ1-6; a possible D gene is TRBD1 (5 bases). Germline V gene sequence: CDR1 MNHEY, CDR2 SMNVEV (reference sequence). V was clipped by 6 bases and J by 7 bases, with 16 bases between them. This CDR3 is built from 15 residues.

There are a few counts of this clonotype. The chain is built from TRBV25-1 and TRBJ2-7, with a weak D call TRBD2 (5 bases). Trimming stripped 6 bases from V and 9 bases from J, with 18 bases between. This CDR3 has 13 residues. Germline-derived CDR1 and CDR2 are MGHDK and SYGVNS. The CDR3 region is CASRSRESRVQYF. The CDR3 DNA sequence: TGTGCCAGCAGGTCGAGGGAGAGCCGTGTGCAGTACTTC.

This clonotype was seen more than once but under ten times. This chain joins TRBV25-1 and TRBJ2-7, with no clear D. V was clipped by 5 bases and J by 2 bases, with 10 bases between them. Germline V gene lookup returns CDR1 MGHDK and CDR2 SYGVNS. This CDR3 is built from 13 residues. The CDR3 DNA reads TGTGCCAGCAGTCAAGGGAATCCCTACGAGCAGTACTTC. This sequence encodes CASSQGNPYEQYF.

This clonotype has at least ten counts. The chain employs TRBV5-1 and TRBJ1-6; unclear D gene. CDR1 SGHRS and CDR2 YFSETQ come from the germline V gene. The CDR3 totals 13 residues. V was cut by 8 bases and J by 0 bases, with 6 bases left in between. This chain's CDR3 is CASSSSYNSPLHF. The CDR3 coding sequence is TGCGCCAGTTCGAGCTCCTATAATTCACCCCTCCACTTT.

This clonotype was seen a handful of times. This sequence joins TRBV28 and TRBJ2-4, with 7 bases fitting TRBD1. Per germline, CDR1 MDHEN and CDR2 SYDVKM. With 6 bases clipped from V and 13 bases from J, the junction kept 6 bases outside the gene matches. CDR3 length: 11 amino acids. The CDR3 DNA follows: TGTGCCAGCAGAATCAGGGGGAGCCAGTACTTC. Encoded protein: CASRIRGSQYF.

This clonotype was detected many times. The genes are TRBV5-1 and TRBJ2-1; D remains unclear. The CDR3 runs to 14 residues. V was shortened by 4 bases and J by 8 bases, with 16 bases between the two germline ends. Germline V gene sequence: CDR1 SGHRS, CDR2 YFSETQ. Written as DNA, the CDR3 is TGCGCCAGCAGCACGGACGGTTTCATCGATGAGCAGTTCTTC. Amino acids: CASSTDGFIDEQFF.